The T cell receptor beta chain under discussion was sequenced for a study of T cells in Graves' hyperthyroidism and ophthalmopathy. This CDR3 has 16 residues. V shed 6 bases and J shed 0 bases, with 16 bases lying between them. Amplification of TCR beta CDR3 regions used RNA as the template. First-round RT-PCR with HTBI primers amplified the TCR CDR3 region. TCRdb re-derived calls from the multiplex PCR reads in MiXCR, one entry per CDR3 protein. The table includes around 600,000 distinct CDR3 sequences, more than 14% detected once. Patients with ophthalmopathy all had a Clinical Activity Score of at least 3, a NOSPECS grade of at least 4 and duration under 3 months. This clonotype has ten or more counts.

The chain joins TRBV12-3 or TRBV12-4 to TRBJ2-3; TRBD1 might be the D (5 bases). The sequence was collected from a woman in her fifties or sixties with Graves' ophthalmopathy. Material for sequencing was blood. In DNA, the CDR3 is TGTGCCAGCAGCTTATCAGGGCAGGCTAGCACAGATACGCAGTATTTT. As protein: CASSLSGQASTDTQYF.